This T cell receptor beta chain comes out of a study of CD8 T cells in ankylosing spondylitis. Findings of the study overall: Reports say disease-linked clones showed up significantly more in matched ankylosing spondylitis synovial fluid. Ankylosing spondylitis blood appeared to carry a characteristic TCR beta motif of roughly 8 highly homologous variants.

TCRdb passed the 5' RACE reads through MiXCR, listing each CDR3 protein once. The table shows 200,000 to 250,000 distinct CDR3 sequences, with more than 9% occurring only once. Germline CDR1 and CDR2: SGHDT and YYEEEE. The CDR3 loop spans 17 amino acids. V was pared by 0 bases and J by 0 bases, with 13 bases between. The sample holds many counts of this clonotype. Antigen: not known. This chain uses TRBV5-6 with TRBJ1-3; D is possibly TRBD1 (5 bases). The specimen was blood, either unsorted or a sorted T cell fraction (not recorded which). The receptor was isolated from a male donor with ankylosing spondylitis or in good health (not recorded which). The CDR3: CASSLDKGSLSGNTIYF. The CDR3 DNA is TGTGCCAGCAGCTTGGATAAGGGGTCTCTCTCTGGAAACACCATATATTTT.